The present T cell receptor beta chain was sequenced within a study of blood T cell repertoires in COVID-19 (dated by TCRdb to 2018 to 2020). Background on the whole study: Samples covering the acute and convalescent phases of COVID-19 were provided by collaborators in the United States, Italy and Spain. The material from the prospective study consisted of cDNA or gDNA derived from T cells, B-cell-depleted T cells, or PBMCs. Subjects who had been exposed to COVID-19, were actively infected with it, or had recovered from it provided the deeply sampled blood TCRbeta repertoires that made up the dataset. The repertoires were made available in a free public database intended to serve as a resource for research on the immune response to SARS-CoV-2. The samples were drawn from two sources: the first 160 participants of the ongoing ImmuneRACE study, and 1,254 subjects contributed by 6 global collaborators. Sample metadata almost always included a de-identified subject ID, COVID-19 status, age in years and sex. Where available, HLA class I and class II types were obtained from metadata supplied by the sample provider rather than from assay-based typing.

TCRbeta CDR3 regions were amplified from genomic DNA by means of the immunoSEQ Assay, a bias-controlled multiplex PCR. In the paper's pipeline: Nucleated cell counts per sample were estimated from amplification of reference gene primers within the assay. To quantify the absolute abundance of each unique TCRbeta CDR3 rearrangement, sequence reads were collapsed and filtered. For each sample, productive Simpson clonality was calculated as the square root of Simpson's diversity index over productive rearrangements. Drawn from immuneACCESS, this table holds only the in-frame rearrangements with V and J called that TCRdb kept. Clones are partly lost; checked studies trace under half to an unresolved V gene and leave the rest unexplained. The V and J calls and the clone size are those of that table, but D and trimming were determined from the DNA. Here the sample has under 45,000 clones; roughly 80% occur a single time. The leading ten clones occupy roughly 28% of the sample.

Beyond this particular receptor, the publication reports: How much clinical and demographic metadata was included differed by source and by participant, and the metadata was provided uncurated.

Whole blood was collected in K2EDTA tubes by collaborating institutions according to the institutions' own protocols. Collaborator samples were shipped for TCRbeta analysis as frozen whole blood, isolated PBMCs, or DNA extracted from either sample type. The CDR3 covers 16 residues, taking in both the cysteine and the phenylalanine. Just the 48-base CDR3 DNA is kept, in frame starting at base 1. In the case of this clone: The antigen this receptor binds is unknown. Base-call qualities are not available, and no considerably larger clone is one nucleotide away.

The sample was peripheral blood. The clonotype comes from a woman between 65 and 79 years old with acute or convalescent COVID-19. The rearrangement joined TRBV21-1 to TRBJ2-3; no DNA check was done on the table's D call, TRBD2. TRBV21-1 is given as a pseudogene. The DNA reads TGTGCCAGCAGCTTAAAGGCGGGGGGGGGCACAGATACGCAGTATTTT. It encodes CASSLKAGGGTDTQYF.